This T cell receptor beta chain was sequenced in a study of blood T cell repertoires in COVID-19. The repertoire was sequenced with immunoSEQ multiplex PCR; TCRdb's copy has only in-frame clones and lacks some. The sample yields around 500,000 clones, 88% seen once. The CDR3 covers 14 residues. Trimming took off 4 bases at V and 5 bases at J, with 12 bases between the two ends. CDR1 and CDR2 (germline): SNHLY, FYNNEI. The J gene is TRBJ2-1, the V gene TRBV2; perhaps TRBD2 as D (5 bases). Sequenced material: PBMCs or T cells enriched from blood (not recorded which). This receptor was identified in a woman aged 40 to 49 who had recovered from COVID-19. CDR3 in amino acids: CASSGLPSNNEQFF. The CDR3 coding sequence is TGTGCCAGCAGTGGACTACCGTCGAACAATGAGCAGTTCTTC.